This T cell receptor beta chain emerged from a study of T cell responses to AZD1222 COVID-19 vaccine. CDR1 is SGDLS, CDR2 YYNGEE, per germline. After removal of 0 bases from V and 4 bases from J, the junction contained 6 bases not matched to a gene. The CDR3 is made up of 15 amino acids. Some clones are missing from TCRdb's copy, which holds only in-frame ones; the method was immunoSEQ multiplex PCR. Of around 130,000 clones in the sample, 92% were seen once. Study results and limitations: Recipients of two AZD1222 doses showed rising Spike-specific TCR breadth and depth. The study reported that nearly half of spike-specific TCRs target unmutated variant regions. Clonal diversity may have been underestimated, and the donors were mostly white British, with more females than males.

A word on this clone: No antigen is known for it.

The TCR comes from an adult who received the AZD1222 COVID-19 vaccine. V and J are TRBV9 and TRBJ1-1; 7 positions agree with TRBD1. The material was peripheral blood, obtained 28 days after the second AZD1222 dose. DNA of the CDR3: TGTGCCAGCAGCGTAGGGGGGAACAGGGGCACTGAAGCTTTCTTT. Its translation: CASSVGGNRGTEAFF.